This T cell receptor beta chain was captured by sequencing in a study of memory CD4+ T cells and cytomegalovirus serostatus. The sort gate was single viable CD3+CD4+CD8-CD45RO+ cells for memory CD4+ T cells. Serostatus was set by detecting CMV pp150, pp28, p38, p52 IgG. Per germline, CDR1 SGHTS and CDR2 YDEGEE. This CDR3 comprises 13 residues. Trimming took off 4 bases at V and 3 bases at J, with 11 bases between the two ends. Clones were read by immunoSEQ multiplex PCR, and TCRdb kept only the in-frame ones, dropping some. This sample has 50,000 or so clones, with around 80% found just once. The TCR originated in an adult in good health and CMV-seronegative. The chain combines TRBV5-8 with TRBJ2-7, with D perhaps matching TRBD1 or TRBD2 (6 bases each). The sequenced sample was memory CD4+ T cells from blood. The CDR3 region has the DNA TGTGCCAGCAGCCGCAGGGGACTCTACGAGCAGTACTTC. It is translated as CASSRRGLYEQYF.